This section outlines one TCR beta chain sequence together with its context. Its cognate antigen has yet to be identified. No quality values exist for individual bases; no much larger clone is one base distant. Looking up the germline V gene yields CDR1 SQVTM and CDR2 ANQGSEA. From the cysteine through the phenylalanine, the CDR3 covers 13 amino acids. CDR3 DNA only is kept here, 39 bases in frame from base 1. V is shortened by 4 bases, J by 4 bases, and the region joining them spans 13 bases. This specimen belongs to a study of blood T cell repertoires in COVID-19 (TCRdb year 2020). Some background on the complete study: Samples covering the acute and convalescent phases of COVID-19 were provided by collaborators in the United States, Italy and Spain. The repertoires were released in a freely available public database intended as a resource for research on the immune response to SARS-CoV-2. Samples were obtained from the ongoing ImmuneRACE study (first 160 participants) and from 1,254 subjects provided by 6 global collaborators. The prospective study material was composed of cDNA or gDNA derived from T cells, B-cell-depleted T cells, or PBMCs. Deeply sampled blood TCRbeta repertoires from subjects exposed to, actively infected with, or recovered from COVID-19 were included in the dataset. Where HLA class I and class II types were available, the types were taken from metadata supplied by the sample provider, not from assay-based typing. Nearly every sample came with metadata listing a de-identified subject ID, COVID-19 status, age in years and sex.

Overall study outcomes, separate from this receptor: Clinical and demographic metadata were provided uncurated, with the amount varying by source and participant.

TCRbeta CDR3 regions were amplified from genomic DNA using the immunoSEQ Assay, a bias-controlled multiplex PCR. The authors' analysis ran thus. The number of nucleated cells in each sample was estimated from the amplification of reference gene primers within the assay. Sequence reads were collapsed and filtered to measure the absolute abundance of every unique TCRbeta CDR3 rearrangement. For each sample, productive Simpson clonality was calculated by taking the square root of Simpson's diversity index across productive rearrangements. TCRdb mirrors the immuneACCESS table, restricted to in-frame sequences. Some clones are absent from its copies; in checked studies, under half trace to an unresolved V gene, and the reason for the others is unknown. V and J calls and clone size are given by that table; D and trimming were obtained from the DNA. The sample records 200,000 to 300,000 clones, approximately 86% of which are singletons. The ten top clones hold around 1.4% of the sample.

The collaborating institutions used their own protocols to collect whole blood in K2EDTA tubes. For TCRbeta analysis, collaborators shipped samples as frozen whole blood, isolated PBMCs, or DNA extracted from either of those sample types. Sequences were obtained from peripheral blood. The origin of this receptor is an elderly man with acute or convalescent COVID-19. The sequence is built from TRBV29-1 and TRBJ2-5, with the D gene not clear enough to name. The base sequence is TGCAGCGTTGTTCTCGAGGCCGGAGAGACCCAGTACTTC. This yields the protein CSVVLEAGETQYF.